The clone carrying this TCR beta chain was recorded at least ten times. The target antigen is unknown. Method: immunoSEQ multiplex PCR; TCRdb's copy keeps in-frame clones and lacks some. The sample holds roughly 500,000 clones, over 70% seen once. The record originates from a study of shared clonotypes between healthy human individuals. The study, taken as a whole, reports: Enrolling few donors narrowed the genetic and exposure-history diversity that was represented.

CDR1 is SGHNT, CDR2 YYREEE, per germline (reference sequence). V shed 2 bases, J shed 5 bases, and the junction held 6 bases outside the gene matches. This CDR3 is built from 15 residues. This rearrangement joins TRBV5-4 to TRBJ2-1; 8 bases agree with TRBD2. Sequenced material: PBMCs. The receptor was derived from a woman between 40 and 50 years old in good health. Some clones in this sample may be carry-over from other donors' samples. The CDR3: CASSFGLASNNEQFF. CDR3 coding DNA: TGTGCCAGCAGCTTCGGACTAGCCTCAAACAATGAGCAGTTCTTC.